This TCR beta chain was found in a study of spatial heterogeneity in lung cancer. As for the study in general: The average appearance count of each unique TCR and UMI combination in raw reads was more than nine. Findings and limits, study-wide: Detection of ubiquitous tumor TCRs in blood was higher at resection than follow-up.

A unique molecular identifier was carried by every single TCR cDNA molecule. A single record per CDR3 protein comes from TCRdb applying MiXCR to the 5' RACE reads. The profile covers over 2,000 distinct CDR3 sequences, with roughly a fifth appearing a single time and less than 50% taken by the ten largest. The time point denotes: sample taken at primary tumor resection. Tumor, nontumor lung or frozen PBMC supplied whole RNA, sequenced without sorting. There were 72 donors, all of them untreated patients with early-stage non-small cell lung cancer. Germline lookup yields CDR1 MNHEY and CDR2 SVGAGI. V lost 0 bases, J lost 8 bases, and 7 bases lay in between. The CDR3 length is 13 residues. About this clonotype: The antigen remains undetermined.

The clonotype comes from a male donor with early-stage non-small cell lung cancer. The material sequenced was PBMCs, taken at surgery. This sequence joins TRBV6-5 and TRBJ2-2; D not resolved. CDR3 sequence reads: CASSYSLGGELFF. The CDR3 DNA follows: TGTGCCAGCAGTTACTCTTTGGGAGGGGAGCTGTTTTTT.